These 9 T cell receptor beta chains came from one sample sequenced in a study of T-cell memory formation after mild COVID-19. A single record per CDR3 protein comes from TCRdb applying MiXCR to the 5' RACE reads. The data show about 430,000 distinct CDR3 sequences, with more than 20% seen just once and about 8.7% held by the top ten. The specimen sequenced was PBMCs or a T cell subset sorted from them (not recorded which). These receptors were collected from an adult woman who had mild COVID-19 (a few samples of this study predate the infection). Cell type and time point are not known.

The genes are TRBV7-3 and TRBJ1-1, with D perhaps TRBD1 (5 bases). The CDR3 totals 13 residues. V lost 5 bases, J lost 2 bases, and 9 bases lay in between. The germline V gene encodes CDR1 SGHTA and CDR2 FQGTGA. The CDR3 protein is CASSVDSNTEAFF. Written as DNA, the CDR3 is TGTGCCAGCAGCGTAGACAGTAACACTGAAGCTTTCTTT.

The DNA of the CDR3 is TGTGCCAGCAGCTTAGGCGGGGGGCCTGGAAATGAGCAGTTCTTC. It is translated as CASSLGGGPGNEQFF. The genes are TRBV11-1 and TRBJ2-1; 8 positions match TRBD2. CDR3 length: 15 amino acids. V lost 1 base and J lost 7; bases outside the gene matches: 6. Germline CDR1 reads SGHAT; CDR2 reads FQDESV (reference sequence).

J is TRBJ1-1 and V is TRBV4-3; D gene unclear. CDR1 and CDR2 (germline): LGHNA, YSLEER. This CDR3 spans 14 amino acids. Trimming cost V 1 base and J 0 bases, with 6 bases left between them. The DNA of the CDR3 is TGCGCCAGCAGCCAAGTGAAAATGAACACTGAAGCTTTCTTT. Protein: CASSQVKMNTEAFF.

J is TRBJ1-3 and V is TRBV5-6, with no clear D. Germline CDR1 SGHDT, CDR2 YYEEEE. V was trimmed by 0 bases and J by 2 bases, leaving 6 bases between them. This CDR3 is built from 14 residues. The CDR3 protein is CASSLASTGNTIYF. The CDR3 DNA is TGTGCCAGCAGCTTGGCTTCGACTGGAAACACCATATATTTT. The entire variable domain, with the rest obtained from reference TRBV5-6 and TRBJ1-3, is as follows: DAGVTQSPTHLIKTRGQQVTLRCSPKSGHDTVSWYQQALGQGPQFIFQYYEEEERQRGNFPDRFSGHQFPNYSSELNVNALLLGDSALYLCASSLASTGNTIYFGEGSWLTVV.

The CDR3 DNA follows: TGCGCCAGCAGCTTGGGGACAGCCACCTACGAGCAGTACTTC. Its protein product is CASSLGTATYEQYF. This chain links TRBV5-1 with TRBJ2-7; D is possibly TRBD1 (6 bases). The CDR3 contains 14 residues. Germline CDR1 is SGHRS and CDR2 is YFSETQ. Trimming took 0 bases from V and 2 from J, leaving 9 bases between them.

This chain uses TRBV5-1 with TRBJ2-7, with 9 bases that match TRBD1. The CDR3 is 14 amino acids. The J segment lost 6 bases and the V segment lost 4 bases, leaving 8 bases of the junction unmatched. Germline V gene lookup returns CDR1 SGHRS and CDR2 YFSETQ. The CDR3 loop is CASSEGQGMGEQYF. CDR3 DNA: TGCGCCAGCAGCGAGGGACAGGGAATGGGCGAGCAGTACTTC.

There are a few counts of this clonotype. This sequence joins TRBV4-1 and TRBJ2-1; no reliable D call. Germline-derived CDR1 and CDR2 are MGHRA and YSYEKL. Trimming removed 1 base from V and 0 bases from J, with 7 bases in between. The CDR3 is 15 residues long. The CDR3 loop reads CASSQGWASYNEQFF. CDR3 DNA: TGCGCCAGCAGCCAAGGGTGGGCCTCCTACAATGAGCAGTTCTTC.

This clonotype was seen only a few times. The V and J genes are TRBV12-3 or TRBV12-4 and TRBJ2-7; D not certain. This CDR3 has 14 residues. V lost 2 bases, J lost 2 bases, and 10 bases lay in between. As DNA, the CDR3 is TGTGCCAGCAGTTTACTAACTGTGCCCTACGAGCAGTACTTC. This sequence encodes CASSLLTVPYEQYF.

V and J are TRBV7-6 and TRBJ1-1, with D unclear. This CDR3 has 15 amino acids. V lost 0 bases to trimming and J lost 4 bases, with 12 bases between them. Germline V lookup: CDR1 SGHVS, CDR2 FNYEAQ. This CDR3 reads CASSLATPPITEAFF. The CDR3 nucleotides read TGTGCCAGCAGCTTAGCCACTCCCCCAATCACTGAAGCTTTCTTT.